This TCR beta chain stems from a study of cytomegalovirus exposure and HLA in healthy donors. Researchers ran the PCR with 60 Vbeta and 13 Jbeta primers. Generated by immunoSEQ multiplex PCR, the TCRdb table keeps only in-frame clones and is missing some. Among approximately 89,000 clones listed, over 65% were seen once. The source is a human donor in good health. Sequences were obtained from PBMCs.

The CDR3 DNA is TGTGCCAGCAGCCCGGGACAGGTGGTAGAGCAGTACTTC. Translating gives CASSPGQVVEQYF. The V and J genes are TRBV7-2 and TRBJ2-7, with TRBD1 matching over 8 bases. CDR1 is SGHTA and CDR2 is FQGNSA in the germline V gene. The CDR3 totals 13 residues. J was trimmed by 7 bases and V by 5 bases; bases with no gene match: 7.